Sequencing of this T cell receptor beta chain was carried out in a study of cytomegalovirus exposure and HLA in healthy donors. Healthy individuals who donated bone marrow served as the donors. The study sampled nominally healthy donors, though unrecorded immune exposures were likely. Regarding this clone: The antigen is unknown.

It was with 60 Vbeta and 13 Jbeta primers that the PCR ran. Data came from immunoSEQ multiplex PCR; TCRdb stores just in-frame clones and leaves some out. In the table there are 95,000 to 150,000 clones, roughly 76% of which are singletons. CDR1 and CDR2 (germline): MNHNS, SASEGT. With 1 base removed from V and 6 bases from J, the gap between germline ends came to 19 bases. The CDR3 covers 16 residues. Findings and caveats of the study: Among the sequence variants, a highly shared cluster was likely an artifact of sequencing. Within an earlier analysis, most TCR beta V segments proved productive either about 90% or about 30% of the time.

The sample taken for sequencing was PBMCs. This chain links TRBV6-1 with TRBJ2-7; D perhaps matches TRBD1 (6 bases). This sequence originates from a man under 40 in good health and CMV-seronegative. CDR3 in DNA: TGTGCCAGCAGTGAAGGGCGGTGGGGGCGTGCTACCGAGCAGTACTTC. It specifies CASSEGRWGRATEQYF.